This entry features one TCR beta chain sequence. These data come from a study of shared clonotypes between healthy human individuals. CDR3 size: 12 residues. CDR1 is SGHTA and CDR2 is FQGTGA in the germline V gene. The V end was cut by 4 bases, the J end by 6 bases, with 7 bases between. Genomic DNA per cell subset filled all wells of several immunoSEQ plates. Bulk PBMC genomic DNA spanned ten immunoSEQ deep plates. This table comes from immunoSEQ multiplex PCR, and its TCRdb copy is limited to in-frame clones, with some not included. The top ten clones hold approximately 13% of a sample with hundreds of thousands of clones, around 79% of them seen once.

Sequenced: PBMCs. V is TRBV7-3 and J is TRBJ2-1, with a tentative D call TRBD2 (5 bases). This sequence was found in a woman in her thirties or forties in good health. Some clones in this sample may be carry-over from other donors' samples. Written as DNA, the CDR3 is TGTGCCAGCAGCTCGGACTCCAATGAGCAGTTCTTC. Translation: CASSSDSNEQFF. The full variable domain, with the rest looked up from reference TRBV7-3 and TRBJ2-1, is GAGVSQTPSNKVTEKGKYVELRCDPISGHTALYWYRQSLGQGPEFLIYFQGTGAADDSGLPNDRFFAVRPEGSVSTLKIQRTERGDSAVYLCASSSDSNEQFFGPGTRLTVL.